Following are 6 T cell receptor beta chains from one sample sequenced in a study of cytomegalovirus exposure and HLA in healthy donors. With 60 Vbeta and 13 Jbeta primers, the PCR was carried out. The data were produced by immunoSEQ multiplex PCR, yet TCRdb's version contains in-frame clones alone and is incomplete. The sample holds some 56,000 clones. The sequenced material came from PBMCs. These receptors were obtained from a woman between 25 and 40 years old in good health and CMV-seropositive.

This chain uses TRBV5-1 with TRBJ2-7, with D maybe TRBD1 (6 bases). Germline-derived CDR1 and CDR2 are SGHRS and YFSETQ. The CDR3 has 14 residues. Trimming left V 5 bases short and J 4 bases short, with 16 bases between. The CDR3 coding sequence is TGCGCCAGCAGACAGGGCGGATCACCGTACGAGCAGTACTTC. Translating it yields CASRQGGSPYEQYF.

V and J are TRBV28 and TRBJ2-7; TRBD1 agrees at 7 bases. The CDR3 extends over 15 amino acids. From germline, CDR1 is MDHEN and CDR2 SYDVKM. V was clipped by 1 base and J by 2 bases; unmatched bases: 5. This CDR3 reads CASSLFRDSTYEQYF. CDR3 DNA sequence: TGTGCCAGCAGTTTATTCCGGGACAGTACCTACGAGCAGTACTTC.

DNA of the CDR3: TGTGCCAGCAGTGACGGGACAGGATCCTACAATGAGCAGTTCTTC. Its translation: CASSDGTGSYNEQFF. The chain carries TRBV25-1 and TRBJ2-1; 8 positions match TRBD1. The CDR3 length is 15 residues. The trim removed 3 bases at V and 1 base at J, leaving 2 bases unmatched. CDR1 MGHDK and CDR2 SYGVNS come from the germline V gene.

This chain links TRBV5-4 with TRBJ2-5; 7 positions agree with TRBD1. Germline V gives CDR1 SGHNT, CDR2 YYREEE (reference sequence). The CDR3 runs 14 residues. Losses at the gene ends were 4 bases for V and 0 bases for J; bases not matched to a gene: 3. CDR3 in amino acids: CASSRGPHQETQYF. DNA of the CDR3: TGTGCCAGCAGCAGGGGGCCCCACCAAGAGACCCAGTACTTC. The entire variable domain, with the rest obtained from reference TRBV5-4 and TRBJ2-5, is as follows: ETGVTQSPTHLIKTRGQQVTLRCSSQSGHNTVSWYQQALGQGPQFIFQYYREEENGRGNFPPRFSGLQFPNYSSELNVNALELDDSALYLCASSRGPHQETQYFGPGTRLLVL.

The J gene is TRBJ1-1, the V gene TRBV4-2, with 11 bases fitting TRBD1. J was trimmed by 7 bases and V by 0 bases; bases with no gene match: 7. Germline V gene lookup returns CDR1 LGHNA and CDR2 YNFKEQ. This CDR3 region has 16 residues. The CDR3 is CASSQDRRTGGFEAFF. The CDR3 nucleotides read TGTGCCAGCAGCCAAGATCGACGGACAGGGGGCTTTGAAGCTTTCTTT.

The V call is TRBV18, the J call TRBJ2-2; 8 bases line up with TRBD1. CDR1 and CDR2 (germline): KGHSH, LQKENI. The CDR3 totals 13 residues. V lost 3 bases and J lost 8; bases outside the gene matches: 2. The CDR3 region is CASSPDRAGELFF. For the CDR3, the DNA is TGTGCCAGCTCACCGGACAGGGCTGGGGAGCTGTTTTTT.